The clone carrying this T cell receptor (beta chain) was observed a handful of times. Its target is unknown. This may arise from a read error, as a much more abundant clone is one base away. This sample stems from a study of T cells in Graves' hyperthyroidism and ophthalmopathy. The study, taken as a whole, reports: Most thyroid clonotypes that were expanded above 0.001 also turned up in blood.

PBMCs were derived from under 13 ml fresh peripheral blood. Trimming left V 2 bases short and J 5 bases short, with 16 bases between. CDR1 and CDR2 (germline): DFQATT, SNEGSKA (reference sequence). The CDR3 has 14 amino acids. Amplified TCR beta CDR3 regions came from RNA transcripts. An initial round of RT-PCR targeting the TCR CDR3 relied on the HTBI primer set. TCRdb reanalysed the multiplex PCR reads using MiXCR and keeps one entry per CDR3 protein. The sample comprises about 400,000 distinct CDR3 sequences, 14% to 15% of which are singletons, and approximately 29% rests with the top ten. This chain joins TRBV20-1 and TRBJ2-7, with D unresolved. Material for sequencing was blood. The receptor's source is a woman aged 30 to 39 with Graves' hyperthyroidism. The CDR3 DNA reads as TGCAGTGCTAGAATACCAAGCCCCCCCCACGAGCAGTACTTC. It codes for CSARIPSPPHEQYF.